Below are 16 T cell receptor beta chains sequenced from a single sample in a study of T cells after yellow fever vaccination. One entry per CDR3 protein results from TCRdb running MiXCR on the 5' RACE reads. The sample lists 45,000 to 60,000 distinct CDR3 sequences, approximately 7% seen once, with roughly 26% in the top ten. This specimen was CD8+ T cells not binding an NS4B(214-222) dextramer, sorted from PBMCs, taken around 45 days after the first yellow fever vaccination. The receptors stem from a man in his late teens or twenties who received the YFV17D yellow fever vaccine.

This clonotype has a handful of counts. The chain carries TRBV24-1 and TRBJ2-1; 7 bases are a match to TRBD1. V shed 4 bases, J shed 4 bases, and the junction held 9 bases outside the gene matches. Looked up from germline, CDR1 is KGHDR and CDR2 is SFDVKD. The CDR3 spans 16 residues. The CDR3 reads CATSDSDRIGYNEQFF. CDR3 DNA: TGTGCCACCAGTGACTCGGACAGGATCGGGTACAATGAGCAGTTCTTC.

This clonotype came up a few times. The chain combines TRBV4-2 with TRBJ2-1; TRBD2 matches 7 bases. Germline trimming cut 1 base from V and 0 bases from J; bases unmatched to any gene: 3. The V gene's germline CDR1 is LGHNA and CDR2 YNFKEQ. The CDR3 runs 16 residues. The CDR3 nucleotides are TGTGCCAGCAGCCAAGGGGGGGGAAGCTCCTACAATGAGCAGTTCTTC. This encodes CASSQGGGSSYNEQFF.

This clonotype was seen many times. The chain joins TRBV10-3 to TRBJ2-7; 8 bases are shared with TRBD2. The V and J ends lost 1 base and 5 bases, in that order; junction bases with no gene match: 7. The CDR3 covers 15 residues. Germline CDR1 ENHRY, CDR2 SYGVKD. CDR3 sequence: CAISEWGGGPHEQYF. The CDR3, as DNA: TGTGCCATCAGTGAGTGGGGCGGGGGGCCGCACGAGCAGTACTTC.

This clonotype was observed a handful of times. This chain joins TRBV6-5 and TRBJ2-1; either TRBD1 or TRBD2 may supply D (6 bases each). Germline CDR1 MNHEY, CDR2 SVGAGI. The CDR3 spans 13 residues. Trimming cost V 7 bases and J 9 bases, with 16 bases left between them. The CDR3 region is CASMAERGREQFF. CDR3 nucleotides: TGTGCCAGCATGGCGGAACGGGGGCGTGAGCAGTTCTTC.

This clonotype was detected ten times or more. This chain connects TRBV7-9 to TRBJ2-1, with 9 bases matching TRBD2. The V and J ends lost 8 bases and 9 bases, in that order; junction bases with no gene match: 11. The CDR3 is 14 amino acids. Per germline, CDR1 SEHNR and CDR2 FQNEAQ (reference sequence). The CDR3 region is CASGVAGGRSEQFF. The DNA for the CDR3 is TGTGCCAGCGGCGTTGCGGGGGGGCGGTCTGAGCAGTTCTTC.

This clonotype was seen more than once but under ten times. The chain is built from TRBV28 and TRBJ1-2, with TRBD1 matching over 10 bases. Germline V gives CDR1 MDHEN, CDR2 SYDVKM. V lost 3 bases to trimming and J lost 4 bases; unmatched junction nucleotides: 8. This CDR3 contains 16 residues. The CDR3: CASSFRSGTGVYGYTF. DNA for the CDR3: TGTGCCAGCAGTTTCCGGAGTGGGACAGGGGTCTATGGCTACACCTTC.

This clonotype was recorded a few times. This sequence joins TRBV6-5 and TRBJ2-2; TRBD1 matches 7 bases. V lost 2 bases, J lost 4 bases, and 10 bases stayed unmatched. Germline V lookup: CDR1 MNHEY, CDR2 SVGAGI. The CDR3 consists of 17 residues. The CDR3, as DNA: TGTGCCAGCAGTTACGATCTCAGGACAGGAGGCACCGGGGAGCTGTTTTTT. Translation: CASSYDLRTGGTGELFF.

This clonotype was seen ten or more times. This rearrangement joins TRBV6-5 to TRBJ2-5; 9 positions agree with TRBD1. CDR3 length: 15 amino acids. J gave up 3 bases and V 2 bases, and 4 bases lay outside the gene matches. The V gene's germline CDR1 is MNHEY and CDR2 SVGAGI. The CDR3 protein is CASSYLRTGEETQYF. The CDR3 DNA is TGTGCCAGCAGTTACCTAAGGACAGGGGAAGAGACCCAGTACTTC.

This clonotype was recorded at least ten times. The chain recombines TRBV4-1 with TRBJ1-1; weak D call: TRBD1 (5 bases). Germline values: CDR1 MGHRA, CDR2 YSYEKL. There are 12 residues in the CDR3. V was trimmed by 1 base and J by 11 bases, leaving 11 bases between them. This CDR3 is CASSQGGGEAFF. CDR3 in DNA: TGCGCCAGCAGCCAAGGGGGCGGCGAGGCTTTCTTT.

This clonotype was seen only a few times. The chain uses TRBV29-1 and TRBJ2-1, with D perhaps matching TRBD1 (5 bases). The V and J ends lost 0 bases and 13 bases respectively, with 22 bases between them. Germline lookup yields CDR1 SQVTM and CDR2 ANQGSEA. This CDR3 spans 15 amino acids. CDR3 coding DNA: TGCAGCGTTGAAGATCACCAGGACACCGAGTTTGAACAGTTCTTC. It encodes CSVEDHQDTEFEQFF.

This clonotype was found many times. The chain is built from TRBV6-4 and TRBJ2-1; 9 bases match TRBD2. J gave up 6 bases and V 3 bases, and 3 bases lay outside the gene matches. Germline CDR1 MRHNA, CDR2 SNTAGT. This CDR3 is built from 14 residues. CDR3 loop: CASSDLAGSNEQFF. In nucleotides, the CDR3 is TGTGCCAGCAGTGATCTAGCGGGGTCCAATGAGCAGTTCTTC.

In DNA form, the CDR3 reads TGTGCCAGCAGCTTAGTCCGTGGGACAGGCACTGAAGCTTTCTTT. It codes for CASSLVRGTGTEAFF. V and J are TRBV7-2 and TRBJ1-1, with 8 bases aligning to TRBD1. V was clipped by 1 base and J by 4 bases; unmatched bases: 5. CDR3 length: 15 amino acids. Germline V gives CDR1 SGHTA, CDR2 FQGNSA.

V usage is TRBV4-2 and J usage is TRBJ1-1; TRBD1 matches 7 bases. Germline values: CDR1 LGHNA, CDR2 YNFKEQ. V lost 0 bases to trimming and J lost 0 bases; unmatched junction nucleotides: 1. This CDR3 is 15 amino acids long. In DNA, the CDR3 is TGTGCCAGCAGCCAAGAAGGGACAGTGAACACTGAAGCTTTCTTT. As protein: CASSQEGTVNTEAFF.

This clonotype was counted many times. The genes are TRBV11-3 and TRBJ2-2, with 9 bases aligning to TRBD1. There are 15 residues in the CDR3. With V trimmed by 3 bases and J by 3 bases, 2 bases remained unmatched. The germline CDR1 and CDR2 sequences are SGHNT and YENEEA. DNA of the CDR3: TGTGCCAGCAGCTTTGGACAGGGGTACACCGGGGAGCTGTTTTTT. Translating gives CASSFGQGYTGELFF.

This clonotype was seen a handful of times. V and J are TRBV11-2 and TRBJ2-1; the D call may be TRBD1 or TRBD2 (5 bases each). The V and J ends lost 5 bases and 13 bases respectively, with 15 bases between them. Germline V gene data show CDR1 as SGHAT and CDR2 as FQNNGV. This CDR3 has 12 amino acids. DNA for the CDR3: TGTGCCAGCAGCCTCCCCTCGGGACCACAGTTCTTC. This codes for CASSLPSGPQFF. Drawing the rest from reference TRBV11-2 and TRBJ2-1, the complete variable domain is EAGVAQSPRYKIIEKRQSVAFWCNPISGHATLYWYQQILGQGPKLLIQFQNNGVVDDSQLPKDRFSAERLKGVDSTLKIQPAKLEDSAVYLCASSLPSGPQFFGPGTRLTVL.

This clonotype was seen many times. The chain is built from TRBV20-1 and TRBJ1-5, with D unclear. V was clipped by 3 bases and J by 11 bases, with 23 bases between them. The CDR3 runs 15 residues. Germline V gene data show CDR1 as DFQATT and CDR2 as SNEGSKA (reference sequence). CDR3 in amino acids: CSASPGEGPYHSQHF. The CDR3 nucleotides read TGCAGTGCTAGCCCCGGTGAGGGCCCCTATCATTCCCAGCATTTT.